Listed below are T cell receptor beta chains from one sample, sequenced in a study of prognosis after radiotherapy for stage I lung cancer. TCRdb re-derived calls from the multiplex PCR reads in MiXCR, one entry per CDR3 protein. The top ten hold about a third of the sample, which has about 27,000 distinct CDR3 sequences, about 30% seen once. Specimen: PBMCs, collected before or after stereotactic body radiation therapy (not recorded which). The source of these receptors is a donor of 50 years or more with non-small cell lung cancer. Both conserved end residues are part of each CDR3.

cdr3_aa,v_call
CASNDRVSGNTIYF,TRBV3-1
CASSEMSGTLNTEAFF,TRBV6-1
CASSLFRTGLFVQYF,TRBV28
CASSPGGGQPVYF,TRBV5-1
CASTHTGELFF,TRBV27
CASSPQNKGSNTEAFF,TRBV18
CASSQPGQGSQYF,TRBV7-6
CASSVGSSYGYTF,TRBV7-2
CASSPPSYEQYF,TRBV5-1
CASSGSGTSGAYNEQFF,TRBV19
CASSPQAFSIEAFF,TRBV14
CASSGSTENTEAFF,TRBV19
CASSKITQGSYGYTF,TRBV6-1
CASRDTGNTEAFF,TRBV2
CASSEHSTGAGELFF,TRBV9
CASSLRGGAMWPYEQYF,TRBV7-9
CATSGGSSGAYEQYF,TRBV24-1
CASSPGQRAYGQYF,TRBV5-1
CASNPSGSSTDTQYF,TRBV11-2
CSVAWTYQETQYF,TRBV29-1
CASSPNSGNTIYF,TRBV19
CAGSTPGLAANTDTQYF,TRBV19
CATSAIAWGGYTF,TRBV24-1
CASSYGDIRANYGYTF,TRBV6-9
CSATLRLGGNREQYF,TRBV20-1
CASSYGGQGHYTF,TRBV6-5
CSAVSGGFYNEQFF,TRBV20-1
CASSSQGQGVSTLHF,TRBV2
CASSTEKRLAVHTVELFF,TRBV28
CASSLSGSSPLHF,TRBV3-1
CASSGGTSGRFF,TRBV19
CASMGVSGYTGELFF,TRBV6-1
CASSPGVNEQFF,TRBV11-3
CASSRGGRETQYF,TRBV12-3/TRBV12-4
CASSNGLAGGKEQFF,TRBV6-1
CASSQAGADYNSPLHF,TRBV5-1
CASSLDSGGSSGASVPTF,TRBV5-1
CASSEPDRSYEQYF,TRBV6-1
CASSWRHLYNSPLHF,TRBV6-2/TRBV6-3
CASSLYDLETQYF,TRBV7-9
CASIYRTGFSPLHF,TRBV27
CASSRRGGGEYF,TRBV28
CASSLGGQGYNSPLHF,TRBV5-4
CASSLGTGDGYTF,TRBV11-2
CASRKTGRNSPLHF,TRBV6-1
CASSSGAGGYSNQPQHF,TRBV6-2/TRBV6-3
CASSLGDVRDTQYF,TRBV7-9